The 9 T cell receptor beta chains below all came from one sample that was sequenced in a study of blood T cell repertoires in COVID-19. TCRdb keeps only in-frame clones here, not all; method: immunoSEQ multiplex PCR. The table includes around 260,000 clones, approximately 85% detected once. The sequenced sample consisted of PBMCs or T cells enriched from blood (not recorded which). The receptors derive from a woman aged 25 to 39 who had recovered from COVID-19.

The V and J genes are TRBV29-1 and TRBJ1-3; 12 positions agree with TRBD1. The CDR3 has 16 amino acids. Germline V lookup: CDR1 SQVTM, CDR2 ANQGSEA. Unmatched junction bases numbered 10, after V lost 6 bases and J lost 4 bases. The CDR3 loop is CSVATGTGGPGNTIYF. CDR3 in DNA: TGCAGCGTGGCTACCGGGACAGGGGGCCCCGGAAACACCATATATTTT.

The rearrangement links TRBV19 to TRBJ2-7, with 8 bases matching TRBD1. V gave up 8 bases and J gave up 3 bases; unmatched junction bases: 3. Germline V gene data show CDR1 as LNHDA and CDR2 as SQIVND (reference sequence). The length of the CDR3 is 12 residues. The CDR3 DNA is TGTGCCAGTTCCGGACAGGGCTACGAGCAGTACTTC. Translated, it gives CASSGQGYEQYF. The variable domain in full, completed from reference TRBV19 and TRBJ2-7, reads DGGITQSPKYLFRKEGQNVTLSCEQNLNHDAMYWYRQDPGQGLRLIYYSQIVNDFQKGDIAEGYSVSREKKESFPLTVTSAQKNPTAFYLCASSGQGYEQYFGPGTRLTVT.

This chain connects TRBV25-1 to TRBJ1-6; D not resolved. CDR3 length equals 16 residues. Germline CDR1 is MGHDK and CDR2 is SYGVNS. The germline V and J ends were trimmed by 0 bases and 8 bases, with 14 bases remaining between them. For the CDR3, the DNA is TGTGCCAGCAGTGAATATCTTAAGGAGGTGGATTCACCCCTCCACTTT. It specifies CASSEYLKEVDSPLHF.

The CDR3 coding sequence is TGTGCCACCAGCACCCAACCGCCGGGACAGGGACGGACTGAAGCTTTCTTT. This codes for CATSTQPPGQGRTEAFF. V and J are TRBV15 and TRBJ1-1; TRBD1 aligns across 9 bases. V gave up 4 bases and J gave up 5 bases; unmatched junction bases: 14. Germline V gene lookup returns CDR1 LNHNV and CDR2 YYDKDF (reference sequence). The CDR3 length is 17 residues.

The chain couples TRBV21-1 to TRBJ2-5; the D call in the table, TRBD1, was not verified against the DNA. TRBV21-1 constitutes a pseudogene. CDR3 size: 13 residues. The CDR3 nucleotides are TGTGCCAGCACCATGACAGGCAGAGAGACCCAGTACTTC. Its protein product is CASTMTGRETQYF.

A single count supports this clone. V gene TRBV6-5 combines with J gene TRBJ2-7; D not resolved. Germline loops: CDR1 MNHEY, CDR2 SVGAGI. The CDR3 totals 12 residues. Deletions cut 7 bases from V and 4 bases from J, with 11 bases between. The CDR3 region has the DNA TGTGCCAGCACCTCGGTATCGTACGAGCAGTACTTC. It yields the protein CASTSVSYEQYF.

The V call is TRBV2, the J call TRBJ2-4, with unresolved D. This CDR3 contains 14 residues. Trimming took 8 bases from V and 0 from J, leaving 11 bases between them. Germline CDR1 is SNHLY and CDR2 is FYNNEI. This chain's CDR3 is CASYGDLAKNIQYF. DNA of the CDR3: TGTGCCAGCTACGGTGACTTAGCCAAAAACATTCAGTACTTC.

This clone appeared once. This chain connects TRBV6-5 to TRBJ2-3; D gene ambiguous. Per the germline V gene, CDR1 is MNHEY and CDR2 is SVGAGI. The CDR3 consists of 14 residues. V was shortened by 5 bases and J by 1 base, with 10 bases between the two germline ends. The CDR3 here is CASSTARGTDTQYF. CDR3 DNA: TGTGCCAGCAGTACGGCTCGGGGCACAGATACGCAGTATTTT.

The rearrangement links TRBV11-2 to TRBJ2-3; D uncertain. The germline V gene encodes CDR1 SGHAT and CDR2 FQNNGV. Deletions cut 2 bases from V and 1 base from J, with 7 bases between. The CDR3 is 14 amino acids. The CDR3 loop reads CASSLTLGTDTQYF. DNA of the CDR3: TGTGCCAGCAGCTTAACCCTAGGCACAGATACGCAGTATTTT.